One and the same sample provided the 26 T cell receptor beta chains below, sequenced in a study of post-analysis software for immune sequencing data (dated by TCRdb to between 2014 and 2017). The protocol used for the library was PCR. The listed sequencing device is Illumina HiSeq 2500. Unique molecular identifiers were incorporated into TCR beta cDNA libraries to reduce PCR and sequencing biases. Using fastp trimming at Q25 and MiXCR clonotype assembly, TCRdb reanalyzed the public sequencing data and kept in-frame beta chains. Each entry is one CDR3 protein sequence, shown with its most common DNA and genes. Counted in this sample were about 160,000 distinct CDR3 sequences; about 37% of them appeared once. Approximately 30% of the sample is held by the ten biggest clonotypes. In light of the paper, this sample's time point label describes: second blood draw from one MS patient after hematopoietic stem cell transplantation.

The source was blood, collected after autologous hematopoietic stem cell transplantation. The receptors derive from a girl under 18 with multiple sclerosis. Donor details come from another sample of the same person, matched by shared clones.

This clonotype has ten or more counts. CDR3 DNA sequence: TGTGCCAGCATGCCCCGAGCGGCTTCCTACGAGCAGTACTTC. It yields the protein CASMPRAASYEQYF. The V gene is TRBV6-5, the J gene TRBJ2-7, with a tentative D call TRBD2 (5 bases). Per germline, CDR1 MNHEY and CDR2 SVGAGI. The CDR3 is 14 amino acids. Trimming took 7 bases from V and 1 from J, leaving 14 bases between them.

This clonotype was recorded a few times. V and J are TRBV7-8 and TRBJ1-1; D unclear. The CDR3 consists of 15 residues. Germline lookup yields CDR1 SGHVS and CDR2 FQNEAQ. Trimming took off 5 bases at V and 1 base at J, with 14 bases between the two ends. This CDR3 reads CASSQDNVRNTEAFF. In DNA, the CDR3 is TGTGCCAGCAGCCAGGATAATGTCCGGAACACTGAAGCTTTCTTT.

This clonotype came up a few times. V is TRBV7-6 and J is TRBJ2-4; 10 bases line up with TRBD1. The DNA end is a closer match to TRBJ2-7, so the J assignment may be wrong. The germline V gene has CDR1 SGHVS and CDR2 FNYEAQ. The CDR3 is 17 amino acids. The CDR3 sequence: CASSLVPIRDRGYEQYF. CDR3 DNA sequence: TGTGCCAGCAGCTTAGTACCCATACGGGACAGGGGCTACGAGCAGTACTTC.

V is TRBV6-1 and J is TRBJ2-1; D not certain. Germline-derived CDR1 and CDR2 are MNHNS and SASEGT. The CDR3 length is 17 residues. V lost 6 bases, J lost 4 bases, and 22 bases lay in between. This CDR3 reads CASRPPPDSPLYNEQFF. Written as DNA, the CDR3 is TGTGCCAGCAGACCTCCCCCTGACTCCCCGCTATACAATGAGCAGTTCTTC.

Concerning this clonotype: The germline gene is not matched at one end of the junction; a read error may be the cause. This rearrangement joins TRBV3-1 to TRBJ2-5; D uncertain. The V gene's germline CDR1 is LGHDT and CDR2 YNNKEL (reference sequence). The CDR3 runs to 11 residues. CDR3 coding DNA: TGTGCCAGCAGCCACCAAGGGACCCAGTACTTC. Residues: CASSHQGTQYF.

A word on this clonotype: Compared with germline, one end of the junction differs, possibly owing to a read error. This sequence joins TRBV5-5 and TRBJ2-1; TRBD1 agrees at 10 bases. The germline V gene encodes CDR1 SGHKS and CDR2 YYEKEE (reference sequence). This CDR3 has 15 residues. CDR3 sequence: CANSSGQGGNNEQFF. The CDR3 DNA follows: TGTGCCAACAGCTCCGGACAGGGGGGAAACAATGAGCAGTTCTTC. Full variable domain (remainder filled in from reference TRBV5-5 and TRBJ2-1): DAGVTQSPTHLIKTRGQQVTLRCSPISGHKSVSWYQQVLGQGPQFIFQYYEKEERGRGNFPDRFSARQFPNYSSELNVNALLLGDSALYLCANSSGQGGNNEQFFGPGTRLTVL.

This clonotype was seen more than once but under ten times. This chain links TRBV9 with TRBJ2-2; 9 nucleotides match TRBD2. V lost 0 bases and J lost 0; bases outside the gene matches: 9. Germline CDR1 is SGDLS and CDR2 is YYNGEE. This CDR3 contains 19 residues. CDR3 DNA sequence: TGTGCCAGCAGCGTAGGCAGCGGACTAGCGCTCGCGAACACCGGGGAGCTGTTTTTT. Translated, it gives CASSVGSGLALANTGELFF. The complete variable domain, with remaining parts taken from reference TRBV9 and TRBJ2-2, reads DSGVTQTPKHLITATGQRVTLRCSPRSGDLSVYWYQQSLDQGLQFLIQYYNGEERAKGNILERFSAQQFPDLHSELNLSSLELGDSALYFCASSVGSGLALANTGELFFGEGSRLTVL.

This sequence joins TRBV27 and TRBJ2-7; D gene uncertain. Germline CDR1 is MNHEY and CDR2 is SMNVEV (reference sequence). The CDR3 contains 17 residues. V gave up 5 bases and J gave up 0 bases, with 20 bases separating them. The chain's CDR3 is CASSNGLGSSSSYEQYF. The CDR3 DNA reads TGTGCCAGCAGTAACGGTTTAGGATCCTCGAGCTCCTACGAGCAGTACTTC.

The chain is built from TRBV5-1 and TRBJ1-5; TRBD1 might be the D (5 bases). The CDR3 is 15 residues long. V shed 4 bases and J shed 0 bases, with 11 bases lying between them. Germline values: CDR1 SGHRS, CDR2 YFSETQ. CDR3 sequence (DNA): TGCGCCAGCAGCGTGGGGCCTTATAGCAATCAGCCCCAGCATTTT. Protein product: CASSVGPYSNQPQHF.

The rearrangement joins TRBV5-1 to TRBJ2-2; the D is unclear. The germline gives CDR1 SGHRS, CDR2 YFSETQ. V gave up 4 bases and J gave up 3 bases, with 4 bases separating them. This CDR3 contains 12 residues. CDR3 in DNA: TGCGCCAGCAGCGGTGACACCGGGGAGCTGTTTTTT. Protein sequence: CASSGDTGELFF.

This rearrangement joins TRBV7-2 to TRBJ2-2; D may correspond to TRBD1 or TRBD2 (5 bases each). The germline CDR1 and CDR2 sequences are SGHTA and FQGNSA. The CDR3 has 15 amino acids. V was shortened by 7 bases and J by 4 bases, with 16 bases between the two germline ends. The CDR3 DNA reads TGTGCCAGCAAGCCCCGAGGGGCCGGCACCGGGGAGCTGTTTTTT. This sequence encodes CASKPRGAGTGELFF. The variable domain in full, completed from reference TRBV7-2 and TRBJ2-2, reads GAGVSQSPSNKVTEKGKDVELRCDPISGHTALYWYRQSLGQGLEFLIYFQGNSAPDKSGLPSDRFSAERTGGSVSTLTIQRTQQEDSAVYLCASKPRGAGTGELFFGEGSRLTVL.

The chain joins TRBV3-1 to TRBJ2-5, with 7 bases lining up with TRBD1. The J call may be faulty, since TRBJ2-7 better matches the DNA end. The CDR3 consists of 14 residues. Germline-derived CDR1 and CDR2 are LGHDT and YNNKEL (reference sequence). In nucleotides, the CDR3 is TGTGCCAGCAGCCCCGGGACAGAGACCTACGAGCAGTACTTC. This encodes CASSPGTETYEQYF.

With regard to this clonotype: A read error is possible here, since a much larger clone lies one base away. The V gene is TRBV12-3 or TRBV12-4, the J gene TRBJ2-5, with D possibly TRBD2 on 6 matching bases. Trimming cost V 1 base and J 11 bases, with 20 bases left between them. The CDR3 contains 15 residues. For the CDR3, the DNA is TGTGCCAGCAGTTTAGGGGGACTCCTCTACAATGAGCAGTACTTC. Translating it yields CASSLGGLLYNEQYF.

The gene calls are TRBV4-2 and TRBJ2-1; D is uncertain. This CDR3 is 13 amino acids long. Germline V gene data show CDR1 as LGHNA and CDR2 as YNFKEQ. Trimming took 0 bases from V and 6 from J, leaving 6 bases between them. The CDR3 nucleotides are TGTGCCAGCAGCCAAGATCAGGCCAATGAGCAGTTCTTC. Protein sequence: CASSQDQANEQFF.

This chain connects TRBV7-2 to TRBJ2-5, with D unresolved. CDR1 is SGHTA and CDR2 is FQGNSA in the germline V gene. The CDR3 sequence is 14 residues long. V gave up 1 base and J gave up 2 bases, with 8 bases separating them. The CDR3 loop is CASSLGMTQETQYF. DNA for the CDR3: TGTGCCAGCAGCTTAGGTATGACGCAAGAGACCCAGTACTTC.

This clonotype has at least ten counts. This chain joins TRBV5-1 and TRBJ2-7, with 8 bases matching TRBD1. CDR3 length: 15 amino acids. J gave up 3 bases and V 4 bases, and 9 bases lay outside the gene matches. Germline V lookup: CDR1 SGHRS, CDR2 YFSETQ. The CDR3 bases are TGCGCCAGCAGCCCGAAACAGGGGGTTGACTACGAGCAGTACTTC. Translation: CASSPKQGVDYEQYF.

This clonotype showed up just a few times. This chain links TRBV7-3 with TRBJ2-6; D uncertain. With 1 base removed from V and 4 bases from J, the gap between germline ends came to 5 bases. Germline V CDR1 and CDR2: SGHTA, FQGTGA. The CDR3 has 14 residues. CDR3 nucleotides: TGTGCCAGCAGCTTAAATGACGGGGCCAACGTCCTGACTTTC. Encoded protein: CASSLNDGANVLTF.

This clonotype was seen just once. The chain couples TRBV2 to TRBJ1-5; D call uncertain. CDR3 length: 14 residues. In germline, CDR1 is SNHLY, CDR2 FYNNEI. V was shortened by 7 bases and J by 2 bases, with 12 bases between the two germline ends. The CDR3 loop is CASTVVRGNQPQHF. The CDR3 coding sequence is TGTGCCAGCACAGTCGTCCGGGGCAATCAGCCCCAGCATTTT.

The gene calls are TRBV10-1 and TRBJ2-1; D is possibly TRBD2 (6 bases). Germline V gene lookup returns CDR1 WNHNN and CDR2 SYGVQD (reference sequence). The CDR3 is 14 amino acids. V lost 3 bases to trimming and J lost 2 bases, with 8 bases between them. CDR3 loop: CASSESGAYNEQFF. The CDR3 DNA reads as TGCGCCAGCAGTGAATCGGGAGCCTACAATGAGCAGTTCTTC.

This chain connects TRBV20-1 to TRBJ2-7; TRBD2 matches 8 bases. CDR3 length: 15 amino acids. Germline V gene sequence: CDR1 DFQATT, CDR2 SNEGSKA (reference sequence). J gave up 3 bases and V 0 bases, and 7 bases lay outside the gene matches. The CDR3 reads CSARDTGGPDYEQYF. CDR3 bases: TGCAGTGCTAGAGACACGGGGGGGCCTGACTACGAGCAGTACTTC.

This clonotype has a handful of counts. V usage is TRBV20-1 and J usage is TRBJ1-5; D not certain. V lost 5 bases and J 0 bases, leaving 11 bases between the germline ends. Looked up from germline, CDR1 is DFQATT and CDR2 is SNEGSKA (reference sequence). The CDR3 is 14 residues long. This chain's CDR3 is CSALGSPSNQPQHF. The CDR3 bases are TGCAGTGCTCTCGGGAGCCCTAGCAATCAGCCCCAGCATTTT.

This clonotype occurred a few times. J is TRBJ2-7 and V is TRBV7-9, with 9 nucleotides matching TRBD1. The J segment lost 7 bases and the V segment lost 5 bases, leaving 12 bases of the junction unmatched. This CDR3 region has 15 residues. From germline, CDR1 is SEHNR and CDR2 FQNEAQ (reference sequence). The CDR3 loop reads CASSATRDREYEQYF. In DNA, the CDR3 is TGTGCCAGCAGCGCAACCCGGGACAGGGAGTATGAGCAGTACTTC.

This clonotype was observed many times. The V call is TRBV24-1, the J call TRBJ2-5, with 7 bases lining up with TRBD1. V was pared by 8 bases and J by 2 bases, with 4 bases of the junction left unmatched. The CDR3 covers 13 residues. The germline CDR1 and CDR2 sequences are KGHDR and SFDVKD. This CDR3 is CATKQGSQETQYF. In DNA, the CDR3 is TGTGCCACCAAACAGGGGTCTCAAGAGACCCAGTACTTC.

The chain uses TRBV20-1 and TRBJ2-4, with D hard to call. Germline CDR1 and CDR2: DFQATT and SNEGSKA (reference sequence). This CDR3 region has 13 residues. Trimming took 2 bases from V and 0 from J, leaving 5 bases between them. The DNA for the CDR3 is TGCAGTGCTAGACGGATAGCCAAAAACATTCAGTACTTC. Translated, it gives CSARRIAKNIQYF.

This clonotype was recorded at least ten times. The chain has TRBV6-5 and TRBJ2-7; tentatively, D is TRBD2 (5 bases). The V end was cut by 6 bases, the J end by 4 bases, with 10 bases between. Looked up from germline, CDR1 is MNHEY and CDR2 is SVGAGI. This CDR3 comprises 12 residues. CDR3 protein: CASSVRGYEQYF. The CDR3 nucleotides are TGTGCCAGCAGCGTAAGAGGGTACGAGCAGTACTTC.

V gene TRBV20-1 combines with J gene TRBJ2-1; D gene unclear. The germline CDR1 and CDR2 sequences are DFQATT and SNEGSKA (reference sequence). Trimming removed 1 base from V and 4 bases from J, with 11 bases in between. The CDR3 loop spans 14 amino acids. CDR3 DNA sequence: TGCAGTGCTAGAGTTGCGGAGACTTACAATGAGCAGTTCTTC. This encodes CSARVAETYNEQFF.